This TCR beta chain originates from a study of human T cells and chemical hapten exposure (dated by TCRdb to the early 2020s). In terms of the full investigation: For sensitization, 2% DPC in acetone was applied to an approximately 2 cm by approximately 2 cm area of upper inner arm skin. Blood samples were taken from patients before sensitization (week 0) and at 2, 6 and about 24 weeks after DPC sensitization. Patch testing was performed on the upper back with Finn chambers containing 0.01% DPC, and the patch tests were scored after 6 days according to International Contact Dermatitis Research Group standards. Libraries were pooled for sequencing, and per-sample TCR yields varied mainly because of small differences in library volumes within the pool. Blood for TCR sequencing was provided by twenty-nine alopecia patients at one to four time points (pre-sensitization, 2, 6 and 24 weeks). The patient cohort, mostly female, included alopecia areata with under or over 50% scalp involvement, alopecia totalis and alopecia universalis. This study followed changes in the peripheral blood TCR repertoire in vivo during primary and secondary sensitization of alopecia patients to the hapten diphenylcyclopropenone (DPC). Patients additionally received weekly therapeutic DPC doses to the scalp throughout the roughly 25-week study period. What the work shows at the level of the full study, not this receptor alone: Significantly more large CDR3 similarity clusters were formed by expanded TCRs than by pre-sensitization or healthy control sets, consistent with antigen-driven responses. Because every patient had alopecia, a presumed autoimmune disease, the patients' immune response might differ from that of healthy individuals. No change with DPC sensitization was found in the number of TCRs above 1 in 1000 frequency, and no evidence of global repertoire structure alterations was found. Repeated subsampling changed both the strength of the expansion versus patch-test correlation and the threshold at which that correlation became significant. Patch test score was positively correlated with the number of PT1 expanded TCRs, with significance at thresholds 8, 16 and 32 but not at 4.

Sample time point, as interpreted from the label and publication: pre-sensitization, week 0. Reading the label with the study, this specimen's treatment or condition is: therapeutic diphenylcyclopropenone sensitization with weekly scalp DPC. At every patch-test visit, the blood draw took place before the patch test was put on. Patients were eligible if aged 18 to 70, diagnosed with alopecia and judged suitable for DPC therapy, and pregnant patients were excluded. Total RNA was isolated from unfractionated whole blood collected in Tempus Blood RNA tubes. Ten or more counts support this clonotype. Its antigen remains undetermined. No quality values exist for individual bases; no much larger clone is one base distant. Receptor amplification or capture employed RACE. Sequencing was carried out with a NextSeq 500. During library preparation, unique molecular identifiers were attached to individual cDNA molecules so that TCRs could be counted quantitatively and reproducibly. For every blood RNA sample, sequencing covered both the TCR alpha and TCR beta chains. On the study's bioinformatics: The median number of TCRs per sample was approximately 93,000, ranging from roughly 23,224 to 690,600. V, J and CDR3 annotation of the TCR reads was performed with the Decombinator software suite. For the PS versus PT1 abundance plots, all samples were subsampled to the same number of TCRs (28,000). Expanded TCRs were defined as absent before sensitization and observed at least eight times at the 2-week time point. TCRdb's own reprocessing of the public reads used fastp at Q25 and MiXCR and kept productive beta chains. Each CDR3 protein gets just one entry, which takes the most common genes and DNA from the rows behind it. TCRdb, rather than the study authors, made the V and J calls. The sample yields around 60,000 distinct CDR3 sequences; about 6.7% were counted once. The top ten constitute 1.5% to 2% of the sample.

Spanning cysteine to phenylalanine, the CDR3 consists of 14 amino acids. Kept here is only the CDR3 DNA, which spans 42 bases and is read in frame from base 1. V is clipped by 2 bases and J by 8 bases, and the sequence between their germline boundaries is 14 bases long. Sequencing used whole blood, obtained in connection with sensitization to the hapten diphenylcyclopropenone (DPC). The sequence derives from a woman aged 25 to 39 with alopecia areata. Some clones in this sample may be carry-over from other donors' samples. Here the chain combines TRBV12-3 or TRBV12-4 and TRBJ2-3, with no D gene named confidently. The sequenced DNA is TGTGCCAGCAGTTTATTGAGTGGGCTCGGTACGCAGTATTTT. It specifies CASSLLSGLGTQYF.